This TCR beta chain was recorded in a study of regulatory T cells in long-lasting Graves disease. Arm-PCR with iRepertoire HTBI primers amplified the CDR3 regions for these TCR beta libraries. Each CDR3 protein is one row after TCRdb ran MiXCR on the multiplex PCR reads. The sample has 500,000 to 700,000 distinct CDR3 sequences; 15% to 20% are singletons. This clonotype was found a few times. Its antigen is not known. The time point denotes: newly diagnosed GD, antithyroid drugs for less than 3 months. PBMC-derived RNA was used for the TCR library. Points from the study as a whole: When disease was persistent, TRBV28, TRBJ1-2 and TRBJ2-5 were the favored segments. Persistent patients had a count of shared public clonotypes (about 2,500) that exceeded that of new patients (approximately 1,000).

CDR3 length: 19 amino acids. The J segment lost 11 bases and the V segment lost 0 bases, leaving 21 bases of the junction unmatched. Per germline, CDR1 KGHSH and CDR2 LQKENI. Separately, the same data were catalogued under a study of T cells in Graves' hyperthyroidism and ophthalmopathy.

This TCR was sampled from a woman in her twenties or thirties with Graves disease. This chain connects TRBV18 to TRBJ1-2, with 10 bases identical to TRBD1. The material was peripheral blood mononuclear cells (PBMCs), obtained at new diagnosis, from a patient treated with antithyroid drugs. The CDR3 nucleotides read TGTGCCAGCTCACCACCGATCCAGGACAGGGGGTCAAATCTCTATTTTTACACCTTC. Amino acid sequence: CASSPPIQDRGSNLYFYTF.